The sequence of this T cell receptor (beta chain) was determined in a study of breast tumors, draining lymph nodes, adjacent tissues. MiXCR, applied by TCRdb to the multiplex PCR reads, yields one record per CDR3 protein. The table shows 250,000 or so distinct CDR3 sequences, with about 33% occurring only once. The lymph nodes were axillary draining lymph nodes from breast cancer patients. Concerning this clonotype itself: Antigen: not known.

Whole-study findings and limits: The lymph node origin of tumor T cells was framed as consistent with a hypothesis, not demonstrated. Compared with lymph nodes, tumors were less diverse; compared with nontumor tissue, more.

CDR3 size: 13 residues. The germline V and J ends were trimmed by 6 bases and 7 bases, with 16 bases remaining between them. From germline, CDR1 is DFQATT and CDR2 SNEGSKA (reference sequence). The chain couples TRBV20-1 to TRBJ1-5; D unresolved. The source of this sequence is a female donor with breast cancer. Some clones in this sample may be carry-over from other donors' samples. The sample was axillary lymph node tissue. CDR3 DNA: TGCAGTGCCTGGAGGATAGACGAGCAGCCCCAGCATTTT. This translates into CSAWRIDEQPQHF.